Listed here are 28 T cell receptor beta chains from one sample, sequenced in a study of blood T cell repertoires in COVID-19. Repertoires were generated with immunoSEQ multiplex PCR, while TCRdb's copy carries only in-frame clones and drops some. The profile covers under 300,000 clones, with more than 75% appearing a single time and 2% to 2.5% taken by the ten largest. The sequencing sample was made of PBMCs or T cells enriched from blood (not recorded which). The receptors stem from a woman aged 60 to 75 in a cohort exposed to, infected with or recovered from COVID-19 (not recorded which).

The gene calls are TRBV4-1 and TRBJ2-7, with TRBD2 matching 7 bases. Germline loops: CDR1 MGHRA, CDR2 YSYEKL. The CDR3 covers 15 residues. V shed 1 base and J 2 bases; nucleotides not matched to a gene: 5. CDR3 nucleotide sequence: TGCGCCAGCAGCCAAGGTGGGGGGAGGGCCTACGAGCAGTACTTC. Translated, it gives CASSQGGGRAYEQYF.

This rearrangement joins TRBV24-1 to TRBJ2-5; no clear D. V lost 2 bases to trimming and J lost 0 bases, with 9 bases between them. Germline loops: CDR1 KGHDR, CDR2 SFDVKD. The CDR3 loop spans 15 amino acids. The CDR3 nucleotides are TGTGCCACCAGTGATTCGACATTGTACCAAGAGACCCAGTACTTC. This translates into CATSDSTLYQETQYF.

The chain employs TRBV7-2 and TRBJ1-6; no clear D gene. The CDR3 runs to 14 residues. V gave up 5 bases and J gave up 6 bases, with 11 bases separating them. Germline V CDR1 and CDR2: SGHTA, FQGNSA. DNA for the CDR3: TGTGCCAGCAGCCAGCAGGTGGTTAATTCACCCCTCCACTTT. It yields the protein CASSQQVVNSPLHF. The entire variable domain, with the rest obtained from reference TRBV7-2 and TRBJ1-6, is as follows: GAGVSQSPSNKVTEKGKDVELRCDPISGHTALYWYRQSLGQGLEFLIYFQGNSAPDKSGLPSDRFSAERTGGSVSTLTIQRTQQEDSAVYLCASSQQVVNSPLHFGNGTRLTVT.

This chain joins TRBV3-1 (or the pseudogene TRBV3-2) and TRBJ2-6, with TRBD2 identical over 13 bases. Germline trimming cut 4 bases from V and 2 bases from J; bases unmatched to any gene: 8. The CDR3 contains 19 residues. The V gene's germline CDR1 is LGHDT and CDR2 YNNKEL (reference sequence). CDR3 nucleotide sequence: TGTGCCAGCAGCCCGTCAGGACTAGCGGGAGATCCTGGGGCCAACGTCCTGACTTTC. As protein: CASSPSGLAGDPGANVLTF.

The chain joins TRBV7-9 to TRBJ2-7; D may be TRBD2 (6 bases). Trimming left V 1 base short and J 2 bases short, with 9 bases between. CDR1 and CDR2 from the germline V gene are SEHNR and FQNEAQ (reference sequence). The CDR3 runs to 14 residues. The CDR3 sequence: CASSLDAGTYEQYF. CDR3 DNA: TGTGCCAGCAGCTTAGACGCGGGGACCTACGAGCAGTACTTC.

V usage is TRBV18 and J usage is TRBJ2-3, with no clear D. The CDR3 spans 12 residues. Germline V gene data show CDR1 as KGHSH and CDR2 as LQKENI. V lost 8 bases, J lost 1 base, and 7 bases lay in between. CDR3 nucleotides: TGTGCCAGCGTATCCGGCACAGATACGCAGTATTTT. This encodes CASVSGTDTQYF.

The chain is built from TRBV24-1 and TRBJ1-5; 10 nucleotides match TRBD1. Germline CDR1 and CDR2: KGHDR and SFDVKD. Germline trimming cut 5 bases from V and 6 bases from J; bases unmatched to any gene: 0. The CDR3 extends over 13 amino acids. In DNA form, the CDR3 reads TGTGCCACCAGTGGACAGGGGGCTCAGCCCCAGCATTTT. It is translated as CATSGQGAQPQHF.

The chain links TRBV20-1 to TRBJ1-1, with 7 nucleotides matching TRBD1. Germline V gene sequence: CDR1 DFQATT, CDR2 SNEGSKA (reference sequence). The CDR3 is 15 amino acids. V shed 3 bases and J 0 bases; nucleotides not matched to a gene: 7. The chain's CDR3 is CSASVSGQMNTEAFF. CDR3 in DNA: TGCAGTGCTAGTGTCTCGGGACAGATGAACACTGAAGCTTTCTTT.

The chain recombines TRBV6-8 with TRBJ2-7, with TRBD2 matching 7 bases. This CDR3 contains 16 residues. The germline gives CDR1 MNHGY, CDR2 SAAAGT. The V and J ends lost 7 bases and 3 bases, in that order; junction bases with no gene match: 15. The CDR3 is CASIKSRAGEVYEQYF. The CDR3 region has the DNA TGTGCCAGCATAAAAAGTAGGGCGGGGGAGGTCTACGAGCAGTACTTC.

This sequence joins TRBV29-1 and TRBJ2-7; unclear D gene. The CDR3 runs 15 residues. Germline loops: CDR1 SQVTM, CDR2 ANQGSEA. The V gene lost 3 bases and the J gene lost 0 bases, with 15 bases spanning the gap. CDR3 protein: CSVDYRKESSYEQYF. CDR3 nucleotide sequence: TGCAGCGTTGATTACAGAAAGGAAAGCTCCTACGAGCAGTACTTC.

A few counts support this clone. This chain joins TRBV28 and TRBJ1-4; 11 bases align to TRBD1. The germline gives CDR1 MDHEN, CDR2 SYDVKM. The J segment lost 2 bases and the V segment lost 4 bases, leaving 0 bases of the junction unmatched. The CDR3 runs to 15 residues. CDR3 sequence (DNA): TGTGCCAGCAGTTGGGACAGGGGGACTAATGAAAAACTGTTTTTT. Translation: CASSWDRGTNEKLFF. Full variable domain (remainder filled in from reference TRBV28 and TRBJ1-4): DVKVTQSSRYLVKRTGEKVFLECVQDMDHENMFWYRQDPGLGLRLIYFSYDVKMKEKGDIPEGYSVSREKKERFSLILESASTNQTSMYLCASSWDRGTNEKLFFGSGTQLSVL.

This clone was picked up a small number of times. CDR3 DNA sequence: TGTGCCAGCAGCTCCCCGAGTAGCGGGATTGGAGAGACCCAGTACTTC. Protein product: CASSSPSSGIGETQYF. This chain joins TRBV7-9 and TRBJ2-5; 8 bases line up with TRBD2. CDR1 is SEHNR, CDR2 FQNEAQ, per germline (reference sequence). V was pared by 4 bases and J by 4 bases, with 11 bases of the junction left unmatched. The CDR3 has 16 residues.

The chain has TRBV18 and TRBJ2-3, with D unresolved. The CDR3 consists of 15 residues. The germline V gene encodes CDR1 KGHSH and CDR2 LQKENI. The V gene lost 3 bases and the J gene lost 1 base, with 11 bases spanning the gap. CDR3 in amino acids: CASSPRATGTDTQYF. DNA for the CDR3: TGTGCCAGCTCACCCCGAGCGACGGGCACAGATACGCAGTATTTT. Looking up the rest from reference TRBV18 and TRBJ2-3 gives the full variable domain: NAGVMQNPRHLVRRRGQEARLRCSPMKGHSHVYWYRQLPEEGLKFMVYLQKENIIDESGMPKERFSAEFPKEGPSILRIQQVVRGDSAAYFCASSPRATGTDTQYFGPGTRLTVL.

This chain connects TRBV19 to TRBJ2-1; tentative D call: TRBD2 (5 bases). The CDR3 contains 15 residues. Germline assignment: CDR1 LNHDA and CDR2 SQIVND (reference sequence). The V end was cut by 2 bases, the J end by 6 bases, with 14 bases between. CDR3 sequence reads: CASSIPRLSGNEQFF. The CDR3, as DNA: TGTGCCAGTAGTATACCCCGTTTGAGCGGCAATGAGCAGTTCTTC.

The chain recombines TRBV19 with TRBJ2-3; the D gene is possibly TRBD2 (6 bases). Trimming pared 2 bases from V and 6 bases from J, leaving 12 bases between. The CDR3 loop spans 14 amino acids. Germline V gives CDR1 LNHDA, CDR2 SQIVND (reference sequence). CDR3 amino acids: CASSIWGEGDTQYF. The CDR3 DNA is TGTGCCAGTAGTATATGGGGGGAAGGTGATACGCAGTATTTT.

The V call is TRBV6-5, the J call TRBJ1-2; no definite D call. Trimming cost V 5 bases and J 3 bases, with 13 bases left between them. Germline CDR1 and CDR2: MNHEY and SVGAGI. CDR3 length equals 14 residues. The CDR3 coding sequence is TGTGCCAGCAGTACCCCCCGGGATCACTATGGCTACACCTTC. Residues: CASSTPRDHYGYTF.

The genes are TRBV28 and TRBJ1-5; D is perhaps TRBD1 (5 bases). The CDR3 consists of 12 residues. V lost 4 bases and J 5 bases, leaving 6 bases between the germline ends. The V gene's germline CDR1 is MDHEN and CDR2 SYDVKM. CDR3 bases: TGTGCCAGCAGTTGGGGGGATCAGCCCCAGCATTTT. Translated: CASSWGDQPQHF.

CDR3 in DNA: TGTGCCAGCAGCCGGGACAGTATGAACACTGAAGCTTTCTTT. It encodes CASSRDSMNTEAFF. The chain combines TRBV5-4 with TRBJ1-1; 7 nucleotides match TRBD1. The ends lost 4 bases at V and 0 bases at J; junction bases unmatched: 3. CDR3 length: 14 residues. Per germline, CDR1 SGHNT and CDR2 YYREEE (reference sequence).

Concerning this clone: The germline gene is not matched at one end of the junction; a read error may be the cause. CDR3 sequence: CASSSSLGRENF. Written as DNA, the CDR3 is TGTGCCAGTAGTTCCTCCTTGGGCAGGGAAAACTTC. The chain employs TRBV19 and TRBJ1-2, with a weak D call TRBD1 (5 bases). CDR1 LNHDA and CDR2 SQIVND come from the germline V gene (reference sequence). CDR3 length equals 12 residues.

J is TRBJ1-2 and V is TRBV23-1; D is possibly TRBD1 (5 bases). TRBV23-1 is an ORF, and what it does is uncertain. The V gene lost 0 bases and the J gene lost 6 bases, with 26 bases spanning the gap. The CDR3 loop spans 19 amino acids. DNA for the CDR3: TGCGCCAGCAGTCAATCGGGGCCACCTCGGGACTCCCGAAAGAATGGCTACACCTTC. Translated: CASSQSGPPRDSRKNGYTF.

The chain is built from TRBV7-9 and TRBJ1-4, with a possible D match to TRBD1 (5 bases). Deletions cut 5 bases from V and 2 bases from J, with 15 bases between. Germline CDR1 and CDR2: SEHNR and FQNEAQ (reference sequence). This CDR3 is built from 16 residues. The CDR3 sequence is CASSLPGLGTNEKLFF. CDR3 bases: TGTGCCAGCAGCCTCCCAGGGTTGGGGACTAATGAAAAACTGTTTTTT.

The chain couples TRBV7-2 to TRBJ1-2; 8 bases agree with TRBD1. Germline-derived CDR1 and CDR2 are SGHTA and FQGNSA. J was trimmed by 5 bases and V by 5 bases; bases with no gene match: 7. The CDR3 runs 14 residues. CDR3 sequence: CASSRGQELYGYTF. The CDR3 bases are TGTGCCAGCAGCAGGGGACAGGAGCTATATGGCTACACCTTC.

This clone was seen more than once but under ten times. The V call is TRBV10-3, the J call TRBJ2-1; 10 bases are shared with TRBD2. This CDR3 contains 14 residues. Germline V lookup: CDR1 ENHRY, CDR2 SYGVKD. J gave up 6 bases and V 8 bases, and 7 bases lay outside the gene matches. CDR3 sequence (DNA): TGTGCCATCTCCCTAGCGGGAGTAGGCAATGAGCAGTTCTTC. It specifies CAISLAGVGNEQFF.

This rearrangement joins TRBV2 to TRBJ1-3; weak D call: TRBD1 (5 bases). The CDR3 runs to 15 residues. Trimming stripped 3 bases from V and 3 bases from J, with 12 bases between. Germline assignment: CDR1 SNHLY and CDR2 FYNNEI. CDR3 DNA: TGTGCCAGCAGTGACATGGGGGGAGGTGGAAACACCATATATTTT. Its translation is CASSDMGGGGNTIYF.

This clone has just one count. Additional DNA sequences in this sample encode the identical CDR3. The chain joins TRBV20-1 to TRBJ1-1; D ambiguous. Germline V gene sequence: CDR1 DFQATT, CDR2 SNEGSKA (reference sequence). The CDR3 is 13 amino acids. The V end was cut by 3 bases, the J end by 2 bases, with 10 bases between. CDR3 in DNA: TGCAGTGCTAGTCGCCAGGCTAACACTGAAGCTTTCTTT. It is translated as CSASRQANTEAFF.

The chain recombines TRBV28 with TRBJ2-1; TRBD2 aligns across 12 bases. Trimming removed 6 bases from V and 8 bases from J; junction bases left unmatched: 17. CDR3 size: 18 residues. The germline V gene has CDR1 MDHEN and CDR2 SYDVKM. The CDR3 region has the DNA TGTGCCAGCAGCTCGACTAGCGGGAGCTGGGGCTTGGGGGATGAGCAGTTCTTC. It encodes CASSSTSGSWGLGDEQFF.

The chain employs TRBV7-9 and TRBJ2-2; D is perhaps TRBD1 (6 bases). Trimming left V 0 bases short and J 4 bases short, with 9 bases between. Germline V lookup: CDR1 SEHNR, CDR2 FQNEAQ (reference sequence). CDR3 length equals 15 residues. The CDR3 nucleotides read TGTGCCAGCAGCTTAGCGTCCAGGGGCACCGGGGAGCTGTTTTTT. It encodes CASSLASRGTGELFF.

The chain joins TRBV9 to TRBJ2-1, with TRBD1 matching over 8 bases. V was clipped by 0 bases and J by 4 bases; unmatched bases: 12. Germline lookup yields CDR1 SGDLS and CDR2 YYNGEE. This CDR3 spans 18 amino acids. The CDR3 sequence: CASSVGEGQGALYNEQFF. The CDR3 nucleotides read TGTGCCAGCAGCGTAGGAGAGGGGCAGGGGGCTTTGTACAATGAGCAGTTCTTC.